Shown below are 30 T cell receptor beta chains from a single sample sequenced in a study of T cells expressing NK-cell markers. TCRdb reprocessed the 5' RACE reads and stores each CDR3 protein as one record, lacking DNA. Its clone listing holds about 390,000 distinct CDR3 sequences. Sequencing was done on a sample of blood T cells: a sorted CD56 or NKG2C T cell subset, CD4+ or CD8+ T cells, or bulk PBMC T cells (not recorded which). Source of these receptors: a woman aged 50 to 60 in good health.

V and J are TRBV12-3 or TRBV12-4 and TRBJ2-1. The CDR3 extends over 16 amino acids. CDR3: CASGGKAHLSYNEQFF.

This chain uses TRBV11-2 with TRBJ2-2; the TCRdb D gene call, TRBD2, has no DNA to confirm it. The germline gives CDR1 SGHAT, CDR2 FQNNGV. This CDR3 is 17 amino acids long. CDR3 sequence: CASSASSGRGDTGELFF. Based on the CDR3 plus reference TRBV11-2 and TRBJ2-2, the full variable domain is EAGVAQSPRYKIIEKRQSVAFWCNPISGHATLYWYQQILGQGPKLLIQFQNNGVVDDSQLPKDRFSAERLKGVDSTLKIQPAKLEDSAVYLCASSASSGRGDTGELFFGEGSRLTVL.

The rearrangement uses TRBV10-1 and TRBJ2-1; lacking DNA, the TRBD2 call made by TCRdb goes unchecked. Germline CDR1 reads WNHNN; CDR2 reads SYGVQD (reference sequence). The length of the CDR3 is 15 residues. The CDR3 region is CASSDGTSDYNEQFF.

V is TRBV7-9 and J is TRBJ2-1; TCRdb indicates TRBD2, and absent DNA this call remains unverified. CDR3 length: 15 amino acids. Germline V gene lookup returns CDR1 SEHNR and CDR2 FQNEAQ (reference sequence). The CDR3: CASGLYSGGYNEQFF.

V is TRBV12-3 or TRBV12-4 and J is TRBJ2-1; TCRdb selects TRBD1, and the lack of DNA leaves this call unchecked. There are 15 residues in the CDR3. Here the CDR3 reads CASSVSVSGYNEQFF.

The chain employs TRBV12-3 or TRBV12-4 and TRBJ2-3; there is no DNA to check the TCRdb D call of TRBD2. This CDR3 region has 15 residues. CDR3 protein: CASTLGLAGPDTQYF.

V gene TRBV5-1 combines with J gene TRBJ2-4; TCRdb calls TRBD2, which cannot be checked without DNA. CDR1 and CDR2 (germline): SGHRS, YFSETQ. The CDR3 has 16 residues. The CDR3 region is CASSFAQREGLSIQYF.

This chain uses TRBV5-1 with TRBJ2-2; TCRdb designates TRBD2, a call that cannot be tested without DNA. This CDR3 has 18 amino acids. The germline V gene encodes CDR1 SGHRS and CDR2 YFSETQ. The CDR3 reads CASSLELAGAMNTGELFF.

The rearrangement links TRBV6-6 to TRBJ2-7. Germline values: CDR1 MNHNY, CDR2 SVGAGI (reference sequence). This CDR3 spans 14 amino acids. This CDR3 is CASRLAGNAYEQYF.

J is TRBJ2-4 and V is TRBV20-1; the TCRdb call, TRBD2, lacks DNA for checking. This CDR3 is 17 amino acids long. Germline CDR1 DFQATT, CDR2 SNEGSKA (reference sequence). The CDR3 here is CSATPALLAEYRDIQYF.

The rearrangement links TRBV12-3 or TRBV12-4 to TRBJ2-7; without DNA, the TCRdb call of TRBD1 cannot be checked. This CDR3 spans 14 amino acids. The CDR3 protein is CASTQFRRRGEQYF.

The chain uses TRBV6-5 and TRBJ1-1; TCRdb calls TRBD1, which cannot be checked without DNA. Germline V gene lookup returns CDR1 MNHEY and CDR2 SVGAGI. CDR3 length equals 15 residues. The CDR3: CASSLHSTVNTEAFF.

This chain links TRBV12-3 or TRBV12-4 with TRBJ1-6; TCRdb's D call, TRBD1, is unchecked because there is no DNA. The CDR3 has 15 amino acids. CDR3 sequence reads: CASRGQGQNNSPLHF.

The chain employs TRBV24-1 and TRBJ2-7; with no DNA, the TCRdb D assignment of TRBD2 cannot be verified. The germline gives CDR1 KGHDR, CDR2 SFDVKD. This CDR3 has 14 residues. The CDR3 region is CATSSGGRTYEQYF.

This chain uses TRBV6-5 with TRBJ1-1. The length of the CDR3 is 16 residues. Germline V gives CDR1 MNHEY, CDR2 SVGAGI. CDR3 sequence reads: CASSYSLTGGGTEAFF.

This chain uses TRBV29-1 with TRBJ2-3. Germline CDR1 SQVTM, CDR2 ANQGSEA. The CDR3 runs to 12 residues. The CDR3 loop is CSVADGTDTQYF.

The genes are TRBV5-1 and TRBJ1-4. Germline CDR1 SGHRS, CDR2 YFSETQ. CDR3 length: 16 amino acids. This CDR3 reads CASSRSGRDSNEKLFF. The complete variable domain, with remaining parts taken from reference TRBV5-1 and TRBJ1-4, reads KAGVTQTPRYLIKTRGQQVTLSCSPISGHRSVSWYQQTPGQGLQFLFEYFSETQRNKGNFPGRFSGRQFSNSRSEMNVSTLELGDSALYLCASSRSGRDSNEKLFFGSGTQLSVL.

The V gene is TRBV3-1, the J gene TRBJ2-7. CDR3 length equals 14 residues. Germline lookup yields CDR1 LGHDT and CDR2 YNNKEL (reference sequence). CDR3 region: CASSPRPVVYEQYF.

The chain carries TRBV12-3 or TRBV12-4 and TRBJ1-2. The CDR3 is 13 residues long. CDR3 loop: CASRLMGYYGYTF.

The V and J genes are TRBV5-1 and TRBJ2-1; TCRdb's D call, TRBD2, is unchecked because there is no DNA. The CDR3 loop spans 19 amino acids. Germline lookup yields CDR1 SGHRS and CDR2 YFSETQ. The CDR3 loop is CASSSSRAGAETVYNEQFF.

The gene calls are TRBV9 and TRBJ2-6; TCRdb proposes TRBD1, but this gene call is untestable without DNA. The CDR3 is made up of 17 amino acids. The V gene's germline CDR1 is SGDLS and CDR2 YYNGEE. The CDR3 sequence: CASSSITGNSGANVLTF. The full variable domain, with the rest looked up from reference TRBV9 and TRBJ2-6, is DSGVTQTPKHLITATGQRVTLRCSPRSGDLSVYWYQQSLDQGLQFLIQYYNGEERAKGNILERFSAQQFPDLHSELNLSSLELGDSALYFCASSSITGNSGANVLTFGAGSRLTVL.

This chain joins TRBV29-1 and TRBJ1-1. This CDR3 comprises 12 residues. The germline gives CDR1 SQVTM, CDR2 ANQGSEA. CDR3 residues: CSVSQLAAEAFF.

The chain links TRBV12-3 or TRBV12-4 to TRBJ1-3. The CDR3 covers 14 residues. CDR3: CASSPPLSGNTIYF.

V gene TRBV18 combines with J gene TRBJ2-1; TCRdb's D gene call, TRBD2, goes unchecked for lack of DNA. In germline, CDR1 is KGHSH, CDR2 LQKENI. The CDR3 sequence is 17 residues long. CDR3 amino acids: CASSPNAVKRDYNEQFF.

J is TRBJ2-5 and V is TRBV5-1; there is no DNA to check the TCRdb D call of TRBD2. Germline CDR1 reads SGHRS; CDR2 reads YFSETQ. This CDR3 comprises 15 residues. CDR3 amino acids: CASNRLAGNQETQYF.

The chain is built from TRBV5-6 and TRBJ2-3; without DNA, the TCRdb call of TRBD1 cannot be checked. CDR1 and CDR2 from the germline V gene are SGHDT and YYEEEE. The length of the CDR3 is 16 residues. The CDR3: CASSSLGGSYTDTQYF.

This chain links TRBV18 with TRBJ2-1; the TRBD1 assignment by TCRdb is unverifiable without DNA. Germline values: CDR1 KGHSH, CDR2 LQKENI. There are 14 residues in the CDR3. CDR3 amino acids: CASSPLDRDNEQFF. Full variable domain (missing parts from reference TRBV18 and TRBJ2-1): NAGVMQNPRHLVRRRGQEARLRCSPMKGHSHVYWYRQLPEEGLKFMVYLQKENIIDESGMPKERFSAEFPKEGPSILRIQQVVRGDSAAYFCASSPLDRDNEQFFGPGTRLTVL.

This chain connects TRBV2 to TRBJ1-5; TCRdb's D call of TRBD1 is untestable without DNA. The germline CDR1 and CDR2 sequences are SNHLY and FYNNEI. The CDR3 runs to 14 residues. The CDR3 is CASSADRYNQPQHF.

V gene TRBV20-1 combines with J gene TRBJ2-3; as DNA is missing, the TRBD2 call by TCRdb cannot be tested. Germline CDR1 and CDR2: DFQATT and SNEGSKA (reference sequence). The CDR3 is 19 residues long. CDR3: CSAREVLAGGWSTTDTQYF.

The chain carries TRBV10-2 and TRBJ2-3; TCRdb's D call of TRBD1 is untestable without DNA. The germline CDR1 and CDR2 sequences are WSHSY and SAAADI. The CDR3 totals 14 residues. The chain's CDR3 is CASSESGATDTQYF.